Following are 19 T cell receptor beta chains from one sample sequenced in a study of tissue T cells after allogeneic stem cell transplantation. Measured with immunoSEQ multiplex PCR; TCRdb has only the in-frame clones, and not every one. The table has thousands of clones, roughly 49% seen once. Time point described: mouse harvest day 7 after allogeneic transplant. Each mouse received 10^7 T-cell-depleted marrow cells plus 10^6 splenic CD5+ T cells by tail vein. Sequenced input: gut tissue. Source of these receptors: a female BALB/c mouse given C57BL/6 T cells with graft-versus-host disease after an allogeneic hematopoietic cell transplant.

About this clone: The gene names here belong to mouse. The CDR3 extends 1 residue past the end of the read, so its final part is completed from the germline J gene. This rearrangement joins TRBV16 to TRBJ2-1, with D tentatively TRBD1 (6 bases). The length of the CDR3 is 14 residues. Germline V CDR1 and CDR2: SGHSA, FRNQAP. V lost 5 bases, J lost 1 base, and 9 bases lay in between. CDR3 DNA, as far as it was read: TGTGCAAGCAGCCTGGGACAAAACTATGCTGAGCAGTTC. Protein product: CASSLGQNYAEQF. The CDR3, in full, reads CASSLGQNYAEQFF.

This clone was counted a few times. All gene names here are mouse names. The observed sequence ends 1 residue before the CDR3 terminus, with the missing tail filled in from the germline J gene. The genes are TRBV23 and TRBJ2-7; the table's TRBD1 call for D was not verified on the DNA. The CDR3 runs to 13 residues. Germline V gene sequence: CDR1 KGHTA, CDR2 FQNQQP. CDR3 bases read: TGCTCCAGCAGCCCAGACAGGGACTATGAACAGTAC. It specifies CSSSPDRDYEQY. The CDR3 in full is CSSSPDRDYEQYF.

This clone was seen only a few times. Germline and genes: mouse. The CDR3 spells CASSLGGEQYF. The sequenced part of the CDR3 DNA is TGTGCCAGCAGTTTAGGGGGGGAACAGTAC. The chain links TRBV14 to TRBJ2-7; D possibly matches TRBD1 or TRBD2 (6 bases each). The read gets to within 1 residue of the CDR3 end, and the germline J gene fills in the rest. CDR3 length: 11 amino acids. The V gene lost 2 bases and the J gene lost 7 bases, with 7 bases spanning the gap. Germline V gene data show CDR1 as SGHDT and CDR2 as FRDEAV.

In regard to this clone: Gene labels here are mouse ones. The DNA ends 1 residue before the CDR3 does, and the rest of the CDR3 is filled in from the germline J gene. J is TRBJ1-2 and V is TRBV3; TRBD1 matches at 11 bases. J lost 5 bases, V lost 0 bases, and 5 bases had no gene match. CDR3 length equals 16 residues. Germline CDR1 and CDR2: SNHLY and FYNGKV (reference sequence). The sequenced part of the CDR3 DNA is TGTGCCAGCAGCTTAGCGCGGACAGGGGGCAGTTCCGACTACACC. As protein: CASSLARTGGSSDYT. The entire CDR3 is CASSLARTGGSSDYTF.

By frequency in the sample, this clone is medium-sized (0.01 to 0.1%). Each gene name is a mouse one. The read is 1 residue too short to cover the CDR3 end, so that end is filled in from the germline J gene. The chain couples TRBV26 to TRBJ2-7, with D maybe TRBD2 (6 bases). Trimming removed 2 bases from V and 7 bases from J, with 9 bases in between. Looked up from germline, CDR1 is KGHPV and CDR2 is FQNQEV (reference sequence). The CDR3 consists of 12 residues. CDR3 DNA (partial): TGTGCCAGCAGTCTGCGGGGGGAGGAACAGTAC. Its translation is CASSLRGEEQY. The entire CDR3 is CASSLRGEEQYF.

Concerning this clone: All gene names here are mouse names. The read comes to an end 1 residue before the CDR3 does, leaving the germline J gene to fill in the end. The V gene is TRBV13-3, the J gene TRBJ1-4, with TRBD1 matching over 10 bases. Germline V CDR1 and CDR2: NNHDY, SYVADS. After removal of 2 bases from V and 6 bases from J, the junction contained 4 bases not matched to a gene. This CDR3 has 15 residues. Incomplete CDR3 DNA: TGTGCCAGCAGTGAGACAGGGGGCGCGCACGAAAGATTATTT. Amino acid sequence: CASSETGGAHERLF. In full, the CDR3 reads CASSETGGAHERLFF.

As regards this clone: The genes are named according to mouse. The CDR3 end is not reached by the read, which stops 1 residue before it; the germline J gene fills it in. The chain employs TRBV14 and TRBJ1-1; D is unresolved. The CDR3 runs 13 residues. Germline V CDR1 and CDR2: SGHDT, FRDEAV. The V end was cut by 1 base, the J end by 0 bases, with 4 bases between. CDR3 in amino acids: CASSFPANTEVFF. Partial CDR3 DNA: TGTGCCAGCAGTTTCCCAGCAAACACAGAAGTCTTC.

This clone qualifies as medium-sized. Each gene name is a mouse one. The part of the CDR3 DNA that was read is TGTGCCAGCTGGGACAGGGGGCGGGAACAGTAC. Protein sequence: CASWDRGREQY. The whole CDR3 protein reads CASWDRGREQYF. The rearrangement links TRBV12-2 to TRBJ2-7; 12 bases map to TRBD1. The CDR3 end lies 1 residue beyond the end of the read and is filled in from the germline J gene. Losses at the gene ends were 5 bases for V and 7 bases for J; bases not matched to a gene: 2. Germline V gene lookup returns CDR1 SGHLS and CDR2 HYDKME. CDR3 length: 12 amino acids.

This clone showed up just a few times. Germline and genes: mouse. The DNA ends 1 residue before the CDR3 does, and the rest of the CDR3 is filled in from the germline J gene. The J gene is TRBJ1-4, the V gene TRBV5; 8 nucleotides align to TRBD1. From germline, CDR1 is LGHNA and CDR2 YNLKQL (reference sequence). The ends lost 2 bases at V and 3 bases at J; junction bases unmatched: 2. This CDR3 has 15 amino acids. The part of the CDR3 DNA that was read is TGTGCCAGCAGCCAACAGGGGGCAGCCAACGAAAGATTATTT. Amino acids: CASSQQGAANERLF. The CDR3 in full is CASSQQGAANERLFF.

A note on this clone: Gene and germline names: mouse. Read sequence stops 1 residue before the CDR3 end, and the germline J gene provides the missing end. The V and J genes are TRBV12-2 and TRBJ2-7; 8 nucleotides align to TRBD2. The CDR3 sequence is 14 residues long. Germline V gene data show CDR1 as SGHLS and CDR2 as HYDKME. Germline trimming cut 0 bases from V and 0 bases from J; bases unmatched to any gene: 0. The sequenced CDR3 bases are TGTGCCAGCTCTCTCTGGGGGGGCTCCTATGAACAGTAC. It specifies CASSLWGGSYEQY. The whole CDR3 protein reads CASSLWGGSYEQYF.

This clone showed up just a few times. The gene names given are mouse names. The CDR3 region is CASRGHSNTGQLYF. CDR3 DNA (partial): TGTGCCAGCAGGGGACACTCAAACACCGGGCAGCTCTAC. The chain links TRBV26 to TRBJ2-2, with D possibly matching TRBD1 (6 bases). The read ends 1 residue early relative to the CDR3; the germline J gene fills the gap. CDR1 KGHPV and CDR2 FQNQEV come from the germline V gene (reference sequence). The CDR3 extends over 14 amino acids. V lost 6 bases, J lost 0 bases, and 8 bases lay in between.

On this clone itself: Gene names follow the mouse nomenclature. The CDR3 end lies 1 residue beyond the end of the read and is filled in from the germline J gene. The rearrangement links TRBV2 to TRBJ2-7; 9 bases are shared with TRBD2. Germline values: CDR1 LGHNA, CDR2 YSYQKL. The CDR3 extends over 15 amino acids. With V trimmed by 3 bases and J by 0 bases, 3 bases remained unmatched. CDR3 amino acids: CASSHRLGVSYEQYF. The sequenced part of the CDR3 DNA is TGTGCCAGCAGCCACCGACTGGGGGTCTCCTATGAACAGTAC.

Within the sample, this clone is medium-sized (0.01 to 0.1%). The listed genes are named as in mouse. Read data end 1 residue before the CDR3 end; the end is taken from the germline J gene. This rearrangement joins TRBV26 to TRBJ2-7; no clear D gene. V was pared by 2 bases and J by 3 bases, with 5 bases between. Germline V gene lookup returns CDR1 KGHPV and CDR2 FQNQEV (reference sequence). The CDR3 loop spans 12 amino acids. The CDR3 DNA, read in part, is TGTGCCAGCAGTCTGAACAACTATGAACAGTAC. As protein: CASSLNNYEQY. The CDR3, in full, reads CASSLNNYEQYF.

As concerns this clone: Gene names are mouse gene names. Sequencing ends 1 residue short of the CDR3 end; the germline J gene provides the rest. The chain links TRBV3 to TRBJ2-5; D is perhaps TRBD2 (6 bases). V lost 6 bases to trimming and J lost 7 bases, with 8 bases between them. This CDR3 contains 11 residues. Germline-derived CDR1 and CDR2 are SNHLY and FYNGKV (reference sequence). CDR3 DNA, as far as it was read: TGTGCCAGCAGGACTGGAAACACCCAGTAC. Translation: CASRTGNTQY. The whole CDR3 protein is CASRTGNTQYF.

A remark on this clone: All gene names here are mouse names. The CDR3 end falls 1 residue outside the read, so it is completed with the germline J gene. The chain combines TRBV26 with TRBJ2-1; possible D gene TRBD1, 6 bases. The germline gives CDR1 KGHPV, CDR2 FQNQEV (reference sequence). V dropped 4 bases and J dropped 0 bases, with 10 bases sitting between them. The CDR3 has 15 amino acids. CDR3 bases read: TGTGCCAGCAGTCCCAGGGGCTATAACTATGCTGAGCAGTTC. Translated, it gives CASSPRGYNYAEQF. The CDR3 as a whole reads CASSPRGYNYAEQFF.

Of note for this clone: Mouse gene names apply. Read coverage stops 1 residue before the CDR3 terminus; the germline J gene supplies the remainder. The gene calls are TRBV19 and TRBJ2-1; 8 bases fit TRBD1. The CDR3 covers 13 residues. The V and J ends lost 6 bases and 7 bases, in that order; junction bases with no gene match: 6. Per germline, CDR1 FNHDT and CDR2 SITEND (reference sequence). The covered CDR3 bases are TGTGCCAGCACTAACAGGGGGTGGGCTGAGCAGTTC. This codes for CASTNRGWAEQF. In full, the CDR3 is CASTNRGWAEQFF.

A remark on this clone: Gene names follow the mouse nomenclature. The CDR3 sequence is CASSWTDQDTQYF. CDR3 bases read: TGTGCCAGCAGTTGGACAGACCAAGACACCCAGTAC. The chain employs TRBV26 and TRBJ2-5; weak D call: TRBD1 (6 bases). Read coverage stops 1 residue before the CDR3 terminus; the germline J gene supplies the remainder. Trimming cost V 5 bases and J 1 base, with 7 bases left between them. Germline values: CDR1 KGHPV, CDR2 FQNQEV (reference sequence). This CDR3 is 13 amino acids long.

By sample fraction, this clone is medium-sized. Gene names are the mouse ones. The read ends 1 residue before the CDR3 terminus; that terminus is restored from the germline J gene. The chain combines TRBV29 with TRBJ1-5, with 9 bases identical to TRBD1. Per germline, CDR1 MSHET and CDR2 SYDVDS. The length of the CDR3 is 13 residues. V lost 7 bases and J lost 8; bases outside the gene matches: 6. The CDR3 region is CASTPGQGEAPLF. Partial CDR3 DNA: TGTGCTAGCACCCCGGGACAGGGAGAGGCTCCGCTT.

Notes on this clone: Gene and germline names: mouse. The read ends 1 residue early relative to the CDR3; the germline J gene fills the gap. V and J are TRBV19 and TRBJ1-6; 7 nucleotides align to TRBD1. TRBJ1-6 is an open reading frame whose function is uncertain. CDR1 is FNHDT, CDR2 SITEND, per germline (reference sequence). CDR3 length: 16 residues. V lost 4 bases to trimming and J lost 3 bases; unmatched junction nucleotides: 7. The CDR3 sequence is CASSAPGTVYNSPLYF. The CDR3 DNA, read in part, is TGTGCCAGCAGTGCCCCTGGGACAGTCTATAATTCGCCCCTCTAC.